Listed here are 8 T cell receptor beta chains from one sample, sequenced in a study of Graves' ophthalmopathy and Graves' hyperthyroidism. The authors amplified TCR beta CDR3 regions, and they did so from RNA transcripts for repertoire sequencing. HTBI primers were used in a first-round RT-PCR, which preceded a second-round multiplex PCR. TCRdb analysed the multiplex PCR reads with MiXCR anew, one entry per CDR3 protein. The top ten clones hold 3.5% to 4.5% of a sample with a few hundred thousand distinct CDR3 sequences, about 35% of them seen once. The sequencing sample was made of peripheral blood or thyroid tissue (not recorded which). The receptors shown here come from an adult man with Graves' hyperthyroidism.

A word on this clonotype: Relative to the germline gene, one junction end is altered; a read error may explain this. The V gene is TRBV4-1, the J gene TRBJ1-1; tentatively, D is TRBD1 (5 bases). The CDR3 has 12 amino acids. CDR1 MGHRA and CDR2 YSYEKL come from the germline V gene. In DNA form, the CDR3 reads TGCGCCAGCAGCCAAGTAGGGACTGAAGCTCTCTTT. Translating gives CASSQVGTEALF.

About this clonotype itself: Since a much larger clone is just one base distant, this may be a read error. The chain has TRBV10-3 and TRBJ1-5; 8 nucleotides line up with TRBD1. This CDR3 region has 15 residues. The V gene's germline CDR1 is ENHRY and CDR2 SYGVKD. The CDR3, as DNA: TGTGCCAGCAGTACCTACAGGGGGGGGGATCAGCCCCAGCATTTT. It codes for CASSTYRGGDQPQHF.

This chain links TRBV7-8 with TRBJ1-5; D gene unclear. Germline-derived CDR1 and CDR2 are SGHVS and FQNEAQ. The CDR3 runs to 15 residues. V lost 1 base and J 3 bases, leaving 10 bases between the germline ends. This chain's CDR3 is CASSLVGTDNQPQHF. The CDR3 coding sequence is TGTGCCAGCAGCTTAGTGGGTACCGACAATCAGCCCCAGCATTTT.

In this sample, this clonotype turned up a few times. The chain links TRBV19 to TRBJ1-3; TRBD1 matches at 7 bases. The germline CDR1 and CDR2 sequences are LNHDA and SQIVND (reference sequence). V lost 4 bases to trimming and J lost 2 bases; unmatched junction nucleotides: 2. The CDR3 consists of 14 residues. CDR3 sequence: CASSKTGAGNTIYF. CDR3 DNA sequence: TGTGCCAGTAGTAAAACAGGGGCTGGAAACACCATATATTTT.

V and J are TRBV5-1 and TRBJ2-5; D could derive from TRBD1 or TRBD2 (5 bases each). This CDR3 contains 16 residues. Germline V gene sequence: CDR1 SGHRS, CDR2 YFSETQ. The germline V and J ends were trimmed by 1 base and 4 bases, with 17 bases remaining between them. The CDR3 loop is CASSLLGEPGPETQYF. DNA of the CDR3: TGCGCCAGCAGCTTGTTGGGGGAACCGGGACCAGAGACCCAGTACTTC.

CDR3 residues: CASGQGWDSNQPQHF. CDR3 coding DNA: TGTGCTAGCGGACAGGGATGGGACAGCAATCAGCCCCAGCATTTT. This chain joins TRBV25-1 and TRBJ1-5; 8 nucleotides align to TRBD1. The CDR3 length is 15 residues. Germline V gives CDR1 MGHDK, CDR2 SYGVNS.

This clonotype has at least ten counts. The chain recombines TRBV29-1 with TRBJ2-2; D is perhaps TRBD1 (5 bases). Trimming took off 2 bases at V and 6 bases at J, with 10 bases between the two ends. Germline loops: CDR1 SQVTM, CDR2 ANQGSEA. This CDR3 has 13 residues. The CDR3 loop reads CSVEFRVAGELFF. The DNA of the CDR3 is TGCAGCGTTGAATTCAGGGTCGCCGGGGAGCTGTTTTTT.

As for this clonotype: The junction differs from germline at one of its ends, possibly a read error. V is TRBV5-1 and J is TRBJ2-5; weak D call: TRBD2 (6 bases). The assigned J gene may be wrong: the sequence end matches TRBJ2-1 better. CDR3 length: 15 amino acids. CDR1 and CDR2 (germline): SGHRS, YFSETQ. CDR3: CASSPAGLADNEQFF. For the CDR3, the DNA is TGTGCCAGCAGCCCAGCGGGCCTAGCAGACAATGAGCAGTTCTTC.